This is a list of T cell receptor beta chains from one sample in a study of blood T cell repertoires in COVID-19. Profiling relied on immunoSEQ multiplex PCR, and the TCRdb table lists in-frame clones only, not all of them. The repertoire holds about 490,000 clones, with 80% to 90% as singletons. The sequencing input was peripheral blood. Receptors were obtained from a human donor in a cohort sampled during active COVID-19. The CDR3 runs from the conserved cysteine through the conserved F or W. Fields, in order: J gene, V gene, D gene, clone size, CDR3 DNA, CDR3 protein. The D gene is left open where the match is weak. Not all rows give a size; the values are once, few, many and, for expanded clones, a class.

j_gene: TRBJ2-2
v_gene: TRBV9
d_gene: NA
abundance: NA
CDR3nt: TGTGCCAGCAGCCCGGGACAGAACACCGGGGAGCTGTTTTTT
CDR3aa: CASSPGQNTGELFF

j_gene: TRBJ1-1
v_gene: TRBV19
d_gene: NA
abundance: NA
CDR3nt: TGTGCCAGTAGTATAGATCGAGGGAACACTGAAGCTTTCTTT
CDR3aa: CASSIDRGNTEAFF

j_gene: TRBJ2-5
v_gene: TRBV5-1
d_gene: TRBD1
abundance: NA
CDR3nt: TGCGCCAGCAGCCCCGACAGGGGGCGCGGAGAGACCCAGTACTTC
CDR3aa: CASSPDRGRGETQYF

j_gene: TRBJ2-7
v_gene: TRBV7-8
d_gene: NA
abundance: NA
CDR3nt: TGTGCCAGCAGCCTTTTTGCGGTGTACGAGCAGTACTTC
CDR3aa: CASSLFAVYEQYF

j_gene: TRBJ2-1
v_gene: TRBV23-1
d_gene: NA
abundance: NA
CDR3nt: TGCGCCAGCAGTCAATCACCCAGGGTTGAGCAGTTCTTC
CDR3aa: CASSQSPRVEQFF

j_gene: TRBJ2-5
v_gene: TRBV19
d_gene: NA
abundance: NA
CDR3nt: TGTGCCAGTGCCTCCCGAGTGGAAGAGACCCAGTACTTC
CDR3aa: CASASRVEETQYF

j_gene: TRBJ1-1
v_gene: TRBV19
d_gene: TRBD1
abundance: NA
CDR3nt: TGTGCCAGTACCCCCGGGACAGGGGCCAGGGGCACTGAAGCTTTCTTT
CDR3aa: CASTPGTGARGTEAFF

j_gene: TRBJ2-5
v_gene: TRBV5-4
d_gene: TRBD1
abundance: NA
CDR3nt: TGTGCCAGCAGCCCCGGGACAGGGGGAAGAGAGACCCAGTACTTC
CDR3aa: CASSPGTGGRETQYF

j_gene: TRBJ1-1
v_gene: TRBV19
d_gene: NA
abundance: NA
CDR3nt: TGTGCCAGTAGTAAGGGGGGGGAGAACACTGAAGCTTTCTTT
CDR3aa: CASSKGGENTEAFF

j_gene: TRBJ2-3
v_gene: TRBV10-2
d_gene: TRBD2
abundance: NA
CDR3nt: TGCGCCAGCGGGGGGGAGGTCAGGAGCACAGATACGCAGTATTTT
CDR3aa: CASGGEVRSTDTQYF

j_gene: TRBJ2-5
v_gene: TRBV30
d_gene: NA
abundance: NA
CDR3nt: TGTGCCTGGCAGCCGACAGGAACACTCGGGACCCAGTACTTC
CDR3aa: CAWQPTGTLGTQYF

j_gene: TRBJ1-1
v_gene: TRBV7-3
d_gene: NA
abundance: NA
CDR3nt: TGTGCCAGCAGCTTAGGATGGGAGACTGAAGCTTTCTTT
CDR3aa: CASSLGWETEAFF

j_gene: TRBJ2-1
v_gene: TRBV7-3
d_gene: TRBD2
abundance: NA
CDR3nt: TGTGCCAGCAGCTTAATGGGACTAGCGGGAGCCCACAATGAGCAGTTCTTC
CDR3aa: CASSLMGLAGAHNEQFF

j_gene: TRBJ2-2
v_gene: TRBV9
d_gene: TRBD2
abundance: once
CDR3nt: TGTGCCAGCAGCGTCCAACTACGGGGGGTTACCGGGGAGCTGTTTTTT
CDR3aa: CASSVQLRGVTGELFF

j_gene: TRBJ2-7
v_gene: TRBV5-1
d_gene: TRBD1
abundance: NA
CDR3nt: TGCGCCAGCAGCTTGGCGACAGGGGGGAAGGAGCAGTACTTC
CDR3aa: CASSLATGGKEQYF

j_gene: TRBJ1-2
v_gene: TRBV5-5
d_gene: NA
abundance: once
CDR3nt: TGTGCCAGCAGCCCAGGGAATTACGGCTACACCTTC
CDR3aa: CASSPGNYGYTF

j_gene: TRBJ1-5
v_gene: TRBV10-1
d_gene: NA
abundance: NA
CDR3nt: TGCGCCAGCAGTGAGGGCGCAGGTAATCAGCCCCAGCATTTT
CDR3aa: CASSEGAGNQPQHF

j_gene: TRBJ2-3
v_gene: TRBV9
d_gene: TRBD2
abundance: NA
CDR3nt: TGTGCCAGCAGCGTAGGGGGAGGGCCCTCGACGGGTAGAGCAGATACGCAGTATTTT
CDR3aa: CASSVGGGPSTGRADTQYF

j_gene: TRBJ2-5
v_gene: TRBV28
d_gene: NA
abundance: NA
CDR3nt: TGTGCCAGCAGCTCCCAAACAGGGCCCGGGACCCAGTACTTC
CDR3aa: CASSSQTGPGTQYF

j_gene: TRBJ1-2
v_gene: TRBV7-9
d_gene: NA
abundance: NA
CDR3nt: TGTGCCAGCAGCCTACAGGACTATGGCTACACCTTC
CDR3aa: CASSLQDYGYTF

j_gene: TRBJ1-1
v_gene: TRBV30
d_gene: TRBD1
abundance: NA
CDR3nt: TGTGCCTGGTCCAGGGGGCCGACTGAAGCTTTCTTT
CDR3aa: CAWSRGPTEAFF

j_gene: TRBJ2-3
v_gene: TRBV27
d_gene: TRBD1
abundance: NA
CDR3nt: TGTGCCAGCAGTTCGGACAGGGGGTTTTATGCAGATACGCAGTATTTT
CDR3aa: CASSSDRGFYADTQYF

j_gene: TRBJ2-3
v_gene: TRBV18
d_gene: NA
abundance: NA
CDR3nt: TGTGCCAGCTCACCTGGAGGGAACACAGATACGCAGTATTTT
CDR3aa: CASSPGGNTDTQYF

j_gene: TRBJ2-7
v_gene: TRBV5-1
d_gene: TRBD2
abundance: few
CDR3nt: TGCGCCAGCAGCTTGGAAGCGGGAGCCCACGAGCAGTACTTC
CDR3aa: CASSLEAGAHEQYF

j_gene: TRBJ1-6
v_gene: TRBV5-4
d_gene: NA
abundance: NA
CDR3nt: TGTGCCAGCACCCGTGGGAGCTCCTATAATTCACCCCTCCACTTT
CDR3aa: CASTRGSSYNSPLHF

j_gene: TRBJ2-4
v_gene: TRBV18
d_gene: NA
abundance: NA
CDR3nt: TGTGCCAGCTTCGCGAACACTATGGGAAACATTCAGTACTTC
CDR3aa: CASFANTMGNIQYF

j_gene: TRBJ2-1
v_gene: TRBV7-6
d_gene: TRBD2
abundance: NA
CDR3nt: TGTGCCAGCAGCCCCCCTCGCCGAGGGACTAGCGGGAGTATCATGGAGCAGTTCTTC
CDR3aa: CASSPPRRGTSGSIMEQFF

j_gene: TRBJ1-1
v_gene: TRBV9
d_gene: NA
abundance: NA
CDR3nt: TGTGCCAGCAGCGTAGTAAGGGAGGGAGCAGCTTTCTTT
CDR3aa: CASSVVREGAAFF

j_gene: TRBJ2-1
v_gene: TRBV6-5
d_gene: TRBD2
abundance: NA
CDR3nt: TGTGCCAGCAGCAAACTAGCGGATGAGCAGTTCTTC
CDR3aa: CASSKLADEQFF

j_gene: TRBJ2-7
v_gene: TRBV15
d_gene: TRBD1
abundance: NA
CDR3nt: TGTGCCACCAGCCCCCGGGTAGGACAGGTCTACGAGCAGTACTTC
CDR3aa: CATSPRVGQVYEQYF

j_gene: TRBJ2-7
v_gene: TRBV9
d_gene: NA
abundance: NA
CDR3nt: TGTGCCAGCAGCCCGCAGCCGGGGAGCGATTACGAGCAGTACTTC
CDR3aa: CASSPQPGSDYEQYF

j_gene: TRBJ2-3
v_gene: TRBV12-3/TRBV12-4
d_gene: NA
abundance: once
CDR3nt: TGTGCCAGCAGTGAGGGAGGGGGGGATACGCAGTATTTT
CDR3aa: CASSEGGGDTQYF

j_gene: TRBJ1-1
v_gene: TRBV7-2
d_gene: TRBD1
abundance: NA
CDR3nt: TGTGCCAGCAGCTTGAGGGGACAGGGTGAAGCTTTCTTT
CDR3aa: CASSLRGQGEAFF

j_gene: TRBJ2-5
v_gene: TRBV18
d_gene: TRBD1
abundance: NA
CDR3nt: TGTGCCAGCTCACCAAATGGACAGGGACAAGAGACCCAGTACTTC
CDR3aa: CASSPNGQGQETQYF

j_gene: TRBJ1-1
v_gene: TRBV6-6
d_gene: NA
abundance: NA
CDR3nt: TGTGCCAGCAGCTCTGCCAGGGTGACAAACGACACTGAAGCTTTCTTT
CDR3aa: CASSSARVTNDTEAFF

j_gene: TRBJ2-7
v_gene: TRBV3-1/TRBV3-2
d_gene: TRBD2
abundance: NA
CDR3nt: TGTGCCAGCAGCCAAGGTCTTAGCGGGGGCGAGCAGTACTTC
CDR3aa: CASSQGLSGGEQYF

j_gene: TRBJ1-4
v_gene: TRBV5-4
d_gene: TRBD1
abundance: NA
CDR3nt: TGTGCCAGCAGCTTAGGGACAGACACGAATGAAAAACTGTTTTTT
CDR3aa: CASSLGTDTNEKLFF

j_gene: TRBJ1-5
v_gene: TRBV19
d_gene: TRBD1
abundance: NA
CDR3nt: TGTGCCAGCAAATTTCGGGACAGGGAAAATCAGCCCCAGCATTTT
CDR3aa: CASKFRDRENQPQHF

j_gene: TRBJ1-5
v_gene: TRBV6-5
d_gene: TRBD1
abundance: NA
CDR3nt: TGTGCCAGCAAATACGGACAGGATGGCAATCAGCCCCAGCATTTT
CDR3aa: CASKYGQDGNQPQHF

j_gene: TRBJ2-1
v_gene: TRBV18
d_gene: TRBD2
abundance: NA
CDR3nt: TGTGCCAGCTCACCGGGGCTAGCGGGATTCGAGCAGTTCTTC
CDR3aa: CASSPGLAGFEQFF

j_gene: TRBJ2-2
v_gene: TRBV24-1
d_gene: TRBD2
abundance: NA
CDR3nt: TGTGCCACCAGTGATCCCGCGGGACTAGCGGAGACTCCATCACTAAACACCGGGGAGCTGTTTTTT
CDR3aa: CATSDPAGLAETPSLNTGELFF

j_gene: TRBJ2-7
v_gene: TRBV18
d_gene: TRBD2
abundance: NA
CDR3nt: TGTGCCAGCTCACCAGGATGGGGACTAGCGGGAGCCCATAGTAGTGGCGAGCAGTACTTC
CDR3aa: CASSPGWGLAGAHSSGEQYF

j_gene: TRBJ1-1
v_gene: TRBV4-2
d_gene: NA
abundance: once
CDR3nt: TGTGCCAGCAGCCAAGTAGGAGGTAACACTGAAGCTTTCTTT
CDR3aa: CASSQVGGNTEAFF

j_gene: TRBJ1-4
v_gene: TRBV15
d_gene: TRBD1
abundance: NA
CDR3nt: TGTGCCACTTCAGGGGGGCCTAATGAAAAACTGTTTTTT
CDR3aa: CATSGGPNEKLFF

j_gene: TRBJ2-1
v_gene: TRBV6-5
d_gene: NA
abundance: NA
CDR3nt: TGTGCCAGCAACCCCGACTACTACAATGAGCAGTTCTTC
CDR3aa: CASNPDYYNEQFF

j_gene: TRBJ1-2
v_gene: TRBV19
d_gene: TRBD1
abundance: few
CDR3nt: TGTGCCAGTACGGACAGGGGGCGGATCTATGGCTACACCTTC
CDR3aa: CASTDRGRIYGYTF

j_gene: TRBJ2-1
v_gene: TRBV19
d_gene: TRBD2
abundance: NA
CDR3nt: TGTGCCACCTTACCCAAGAGTCGGCGGGAGGTGTCCTACAATGAGCAGTTCTTC
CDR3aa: CATLPKSRREVSYNEQFF

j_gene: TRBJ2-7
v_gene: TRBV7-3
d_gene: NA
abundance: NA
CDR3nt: TGTGCCAGCAGCACGCCAGCCAGGGCCTACGAGCAGTACTTC
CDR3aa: CASSTPARAYEQYF

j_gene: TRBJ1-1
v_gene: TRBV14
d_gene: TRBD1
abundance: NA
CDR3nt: TGTGCCAGCAGCCAGGGCCCGGGACAGGGGGCAGACACTGAAGCTTTCTTT
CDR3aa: CASSQGPGQGADTEAFF

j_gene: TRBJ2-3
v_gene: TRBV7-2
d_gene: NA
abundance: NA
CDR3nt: TGTGCCAGCAGCTCCACCCTACAGAACACAGATACGCAGTATTTT
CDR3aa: CASSSTLQNTDTQYF

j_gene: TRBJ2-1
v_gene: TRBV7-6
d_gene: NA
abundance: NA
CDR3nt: TGTGCCAGCAGCTTAGTTAGCGGCTCAAACAATGAGCAGTTCTTC
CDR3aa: CASSLVSGSNNEQFF

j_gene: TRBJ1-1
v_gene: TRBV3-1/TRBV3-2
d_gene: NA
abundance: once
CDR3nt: TGTGCCAGCAGCCCGGGGAGGGGCACTGAAGCTTTCTTT
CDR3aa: CASSPGRGTEAFF

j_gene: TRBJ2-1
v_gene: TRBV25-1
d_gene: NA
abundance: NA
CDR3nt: TGTGCCAGCAGCAGGGGAAATGAGCAGTTCTTC
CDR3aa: CASSRGNEQFF

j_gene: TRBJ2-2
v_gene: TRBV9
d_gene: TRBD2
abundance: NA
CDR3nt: TGTGCCAGCAGCGGGACTAGCGGGAGGATCGGGGAGCTGTTTTTT
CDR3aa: CASSGTSGRIGELFF

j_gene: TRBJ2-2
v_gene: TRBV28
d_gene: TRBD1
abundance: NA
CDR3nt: TGTGCCAGCAGTGCCCCCGGGACAGGGAACACCGGGGAGCTGTTTTTT
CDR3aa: CASSAPGTGNTGELFF

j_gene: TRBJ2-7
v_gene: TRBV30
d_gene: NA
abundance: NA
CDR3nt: TGTGCCTGGACCCTAGTGGGAGTCGGGTCCTACGAGCAGTACTTC
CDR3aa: CAWTLVGVGSYEQYF

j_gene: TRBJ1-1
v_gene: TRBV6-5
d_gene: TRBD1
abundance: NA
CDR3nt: TGTGCCAGCAGTTACGGACAGGGGGTGGGGACTGAAGCTTTCTTT
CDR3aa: CASSYGQGVGTEAFF

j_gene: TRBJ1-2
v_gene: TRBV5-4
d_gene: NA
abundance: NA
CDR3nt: TGTGCCAGCAGCGACCTGACAGCTGTCTATGGCTACACCTTC
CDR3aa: CASSDLTAVYGYTF

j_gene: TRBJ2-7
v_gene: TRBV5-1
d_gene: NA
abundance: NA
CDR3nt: TGCGCCAGCAGCTGGGTGGGCGACGGCCTGTCCGAGCAGTACTTC
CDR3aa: CASSWVGDGLSEQYF

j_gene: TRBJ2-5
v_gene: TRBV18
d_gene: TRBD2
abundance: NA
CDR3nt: TGTGCCAGCTCACCAGGGGCGGGAGATCTAGAGACCCAGTACTTC
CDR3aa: CASSPGAGDLETQYF